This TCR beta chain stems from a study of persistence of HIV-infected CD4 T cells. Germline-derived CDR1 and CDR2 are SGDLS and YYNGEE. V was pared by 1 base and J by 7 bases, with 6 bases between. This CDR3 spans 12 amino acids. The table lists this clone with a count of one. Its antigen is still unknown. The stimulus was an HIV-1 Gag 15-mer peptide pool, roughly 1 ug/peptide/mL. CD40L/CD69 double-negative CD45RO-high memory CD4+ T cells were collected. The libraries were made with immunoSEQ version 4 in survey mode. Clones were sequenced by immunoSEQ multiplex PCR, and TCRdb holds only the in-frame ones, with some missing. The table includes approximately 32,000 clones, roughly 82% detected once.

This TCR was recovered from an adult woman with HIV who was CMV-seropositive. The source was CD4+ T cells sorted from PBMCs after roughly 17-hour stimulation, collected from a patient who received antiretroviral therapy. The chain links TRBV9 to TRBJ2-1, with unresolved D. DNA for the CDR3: TGTGCCAGCAGCGTATCTGAAAATGAGCAGTTCTTC. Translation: CASSVSENEQFF.